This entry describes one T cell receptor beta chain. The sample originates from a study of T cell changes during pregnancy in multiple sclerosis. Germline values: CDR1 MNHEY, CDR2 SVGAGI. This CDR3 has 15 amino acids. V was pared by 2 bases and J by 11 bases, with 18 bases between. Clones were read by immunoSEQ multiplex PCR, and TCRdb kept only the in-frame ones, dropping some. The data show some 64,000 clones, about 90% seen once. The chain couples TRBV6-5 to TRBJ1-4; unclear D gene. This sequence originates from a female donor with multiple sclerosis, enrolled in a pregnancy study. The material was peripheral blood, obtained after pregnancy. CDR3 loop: CASSYSPGTGGKLFF. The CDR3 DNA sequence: TGTGCCAGCAGTTACAGCCCAGGCACTGGAGGGAAACTGTTTTTT.